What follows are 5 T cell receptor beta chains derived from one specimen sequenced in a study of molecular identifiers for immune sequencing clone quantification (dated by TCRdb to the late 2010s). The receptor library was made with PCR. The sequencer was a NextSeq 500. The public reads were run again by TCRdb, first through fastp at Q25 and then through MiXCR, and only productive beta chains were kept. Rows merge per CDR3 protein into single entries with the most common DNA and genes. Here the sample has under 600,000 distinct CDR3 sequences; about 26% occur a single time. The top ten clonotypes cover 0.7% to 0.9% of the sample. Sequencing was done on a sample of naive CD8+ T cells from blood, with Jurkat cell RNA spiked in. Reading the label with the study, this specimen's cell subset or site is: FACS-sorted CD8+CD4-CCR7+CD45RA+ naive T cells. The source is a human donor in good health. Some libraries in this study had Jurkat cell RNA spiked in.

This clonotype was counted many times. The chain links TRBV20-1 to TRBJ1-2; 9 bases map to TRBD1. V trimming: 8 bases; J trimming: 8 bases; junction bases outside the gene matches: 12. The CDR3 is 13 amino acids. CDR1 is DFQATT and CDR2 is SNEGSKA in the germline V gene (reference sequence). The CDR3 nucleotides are TGCAGTATACCCCCGGGACAGGGTAGAGGCTACACCTTC. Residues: CSIPPGQGRGYTF.

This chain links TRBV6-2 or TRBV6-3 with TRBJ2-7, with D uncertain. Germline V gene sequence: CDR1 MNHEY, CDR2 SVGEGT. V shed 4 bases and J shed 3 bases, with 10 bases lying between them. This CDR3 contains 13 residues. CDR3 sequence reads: CASSSVSFYEQYF. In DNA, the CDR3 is TGTGCCAGCAGTTCGGTCAGCTTCTACGAGCAGTACTTC.

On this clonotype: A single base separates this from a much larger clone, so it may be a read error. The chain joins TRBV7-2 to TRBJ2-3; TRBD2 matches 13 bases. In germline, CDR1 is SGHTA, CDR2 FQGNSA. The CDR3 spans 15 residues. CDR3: CASSWTSGSTETQYF. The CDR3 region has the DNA TGTGCCAGCAGCTGGACTAGCGGGAGCACAGAGACGCAGTATTTT.

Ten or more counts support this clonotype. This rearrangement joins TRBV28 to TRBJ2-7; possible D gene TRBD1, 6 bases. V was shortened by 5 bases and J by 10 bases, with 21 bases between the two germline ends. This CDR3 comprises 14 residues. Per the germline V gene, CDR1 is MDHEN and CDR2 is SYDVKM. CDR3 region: CASSLRGSLFGQYF. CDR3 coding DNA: TGTGCCAGCAGTCTCAGGGGCTCACTCTTCGGTCAGTACTTC.

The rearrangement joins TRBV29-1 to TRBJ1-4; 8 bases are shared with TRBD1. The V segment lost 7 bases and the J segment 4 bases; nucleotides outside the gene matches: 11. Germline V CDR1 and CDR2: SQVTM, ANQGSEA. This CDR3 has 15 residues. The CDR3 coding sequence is TGCAGCGCACATACTATACAGGGGGTTAATGAAAAACTGTTTTTT. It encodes CSAHTIQGVNEKLFF. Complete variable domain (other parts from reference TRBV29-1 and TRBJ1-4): SAVISQKPSRDICQRGTSLTIQCQVDSQVTMMFWYRQQPGQSLTLIATANQGSEATYESGFVIDKFPISRPNLTFSTLTVSNMSPEDSSIYLCSAHTIQGVNEKLFFGSGTQLSVL.